What follows describes a single T cell receptor beta chain. V shed 4 bases, J shed 0 bases, and the junction held 3 bases outside the gene matches. The CDR3 length is 15 residues. Germline assignment: CDR1 SNHLY and CDR2 FYNNEI. The method was immunoSEQ multiplex PCR; TCRdb's version includes in-frame clones alone and lacks a portion of them. The sample lists about 68,000 clones, around nine tenths occurring once. The data stem from a study of blood T cell repertoires in COVID-19. About the research overall: T cells, B-cell-depleted T cells, or PBMCs provided the cDNA or gDNA that served as material.

The sample comprised peripheral blood. The sequence derives from a man aged 35 to 55 with COVID-19, enrolled during active disease. The rearrangement joins TRBV2 to TRBJ2-4; 7 bases match TRBD1. Here the CDR3 reads CASSVDRVAKNIQYF. The CDR3 DNA sequence: TGTGCCAGCAGTGTTGACAGGGTAGCCAAAAACATTCAGTACTTC.